This T cell receptor (beta chain) stems from a study of T-cell reconstitution after alpha-beta-depleted transplantation in children (dated by TCRdb to the mid-2010s). Context from the whole study: Using TCR repertoire profiling, the study followed T-cell immune reconstitution in a quantitative way in children after TCRalphabeta/CD19-depleted allogeneic hematopoietic cell transplantation. Overall results and qualifications from the work: The apparently early alphabetaT-cell count recovery about two months after transplant was reportedly dependent on only several hundred rapidly expanded clones derived from non-depleted graft cells. In some patients, high TCRbeta diversity at day 60 was attributed to recipient T cells and intrathymic progenitors that had survived conditioning. Over subsequent months, a decline in hyperexpanded clone frequencies was noted, and after one year, T-cell counts and TCRbeta diversity were mostly ascribed to newly produced T cells.

Taken with the paper, the label for treatment or condition translates to: allogeneic hematopoietic cell transplantation with graft depleted of TCRalphabeta T cells and CD19 B cells. The transplant recipients were children given TCRalphabeta/CD19-depleted allogeneic hematopoietic cell grafts. Unmatched junction bases come to 6, with V trimmed by 5 bases and J by 0 bases. CDR1 is given as LNHDA and CDR2 as SQIVND, both from the germline V gene (reference sequence). Spanning cysteine to phenylalanine, the CDR3 consists of 15 amino acids. Only the CDR3 part of the read is kept: 45 bases, read in frame from the first base. This clonotype was found a few times. The target of this receptor is not known. No quality values exist for individual bases; no much larger clone is one base distant. Library preparation employed PCR. Sequenced using an Illumina HiSeq 2500. Molecular barcoding was employed in the preparation of TCR libraries, with unique molecular identifiers being used to normalize TCRbeta repertoire quantification. Clones were called with MiXCR by TCRdb after fastp trimmed the public reads at Q25, and only in-frame beta chains were retained. Identical CDR3 proteins give one entry, which carries the most common genes and DNA. Counted in this sample were hundreds of thousands of distinct CDR3 sequences; roughly 8.2% of them appeared once. Together, the top ten hold 5% to 8% of the sample.

This receptor was taken from a male patient between 10 and 17 years old who had a stem cell transplant for acute lymphoblastic leukemia, so the T cells may come from the graft donor. The receptor chain draws on TRBV19 and TRBJ1-1, and TRBD1 matches 7 of the central bases. The input for sequencing was PBMCs, mostly from graft donor cells, taken 180 days after TCRalphabeta/CD19-depleted stem cell transplant. DNA sequence: TGTGCCAGTAGTCACAGGGGCGGTTTGAACACTGAAGCTTTCTTT. This yields the protein CASSHRGGLNTEAFF.